This T cell receptor (beta chain) derives from a study of blood T cell repertoires in COVID-19. Study-wide background: PBMCs, B-cell-depleted T cells, or T cells were the source of the cDNA or gDNA that made up the material.

Per the original data handling: It was from reference gene primer amplification that nucleated cell counts were estimated. Sequenced by immunoSEQ multiplex PCR; TCRdb stores in-frame clones only, minus some. The V and J calls and clone size are taken from that table; D and trimming were inferred from the DNA. The profile shows 110,000 or so clones, 81% of them singletons. The germline gives CDR1 LNHNV, CDR2 YYDKDF (reference sequence). With 1 base removed from V and 3 bases from J, the gap between germline ends came to 4 bases. This CDR3 comprises 12 residues. This receptor was taken from a man at least 80 years old with acute or convalescent COVID-19. The rearrangement uses TRBV15 and TRBJ2-7; the D is unclear. Sequencing input: peripheral blood. The CDR3 bases are TGTGCCACCAGCAGAGGAGACTACGAGCAGTACTTC. Residues: CATSRGDYEQYF.